The subject of this entry is one T cell receptor beta chain. Its antigen remains unknown. The sample originates from a study of shared clonotypes between healthy human individuals. Broader study findings: Memory subsets had estimated richness that was generally smaller than that of naive subsets.

Germline CDR1 SGHNT, CDR2 YYREEE (reference sequence). V was clipped by 4 bases and J by 4 bases; unmatched bases: 15. The CDR3 has 18 amino acids. Sequencing was performed with immunoSEQ multiplex PCR; in TCRdb, only in-frame clones are kept and a portion is missing. The sample records around 370,000 clones, about 96% being singletons. The clonotype was recovered from a man aged 30 to 39 in good health. The chain couples TRBV5-4 to TRBJ2-2, with 8 bases identical to TRBD2. The specimen was memory CD8+ T cells sorted from blood. Subset of the sample: CD45RO+ cells pooled with CCR7-negative TemRA cells. Written as DNA, the CDR3 is TGTGCCAGCAGCCGGAGACTGTTGGGACTAGAGGGCACCGGGGAGCTGTTTTTT. Translating gives CASSRRLLGLEGTGELFF.